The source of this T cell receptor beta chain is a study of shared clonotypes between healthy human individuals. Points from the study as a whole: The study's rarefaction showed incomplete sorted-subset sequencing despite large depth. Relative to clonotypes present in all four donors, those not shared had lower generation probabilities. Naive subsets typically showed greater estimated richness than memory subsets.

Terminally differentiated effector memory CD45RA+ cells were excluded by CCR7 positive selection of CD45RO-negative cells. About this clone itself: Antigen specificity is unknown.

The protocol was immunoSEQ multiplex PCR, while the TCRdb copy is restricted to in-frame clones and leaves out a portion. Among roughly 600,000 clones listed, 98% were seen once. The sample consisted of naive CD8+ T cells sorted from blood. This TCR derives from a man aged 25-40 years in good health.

CDR3 loop: CASSLVFARDRGTYEQYF. CDR3 DNA sequence: TGTGCCAGCAGCTTAGTATTCGCCCGGGACAGGGGAACCTACGAGCAGTACTTC. This rearrangement joins TRBV11-3 to TRBJ2-7, with 10 bases identical to TRBD1. CDR1 SGHNT and CDR2 YENEEA come from the germline V gene. The junction had 11 bases not matched to a gene; V was cut back by 1 base and J by 2 bases. The CDR3 contains 18 residues.